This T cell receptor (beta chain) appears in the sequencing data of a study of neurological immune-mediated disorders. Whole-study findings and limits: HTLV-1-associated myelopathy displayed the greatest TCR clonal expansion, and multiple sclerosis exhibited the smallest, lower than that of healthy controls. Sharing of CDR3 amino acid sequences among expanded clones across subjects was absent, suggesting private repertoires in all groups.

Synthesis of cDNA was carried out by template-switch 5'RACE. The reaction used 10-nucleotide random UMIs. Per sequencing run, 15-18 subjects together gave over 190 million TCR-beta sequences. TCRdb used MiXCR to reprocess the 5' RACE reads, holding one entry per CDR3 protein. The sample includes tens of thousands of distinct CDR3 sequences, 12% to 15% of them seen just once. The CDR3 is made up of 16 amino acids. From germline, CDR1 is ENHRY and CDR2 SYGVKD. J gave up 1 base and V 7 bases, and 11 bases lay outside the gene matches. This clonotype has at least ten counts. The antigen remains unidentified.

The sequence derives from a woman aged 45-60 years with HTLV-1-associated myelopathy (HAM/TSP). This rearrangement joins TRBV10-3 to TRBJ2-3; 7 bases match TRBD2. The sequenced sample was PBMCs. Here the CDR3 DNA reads TGTGCCATCACGCCTTTCTCGAGCGGGGGCACAGATACGCAGTATTTT. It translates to CAITPFSSGGTDTQYF.